This T cell receptor (beta chain) was found in a study of blood T cell repertoires in COVID-19. About the research overall: Whether acute or convalescent, the COVID-19 samples came from the United States, Italy and Spain. T cells, B-cell-depleted T cells, or PBMCs provided the cDNA or gDNA that served as material.

The ends were cut back, 5 bases at V and 2 bases at J, with 14 bases in the middle. From germline, CDR1 is LGHNA and CDR2 YSLEER. The CDR3 loop spans 15 amino acids. TCRdb's copy holds only in-frame clones and misses some; the assay was immunoSEQ multiplex PCR. The data show 250,000 to 300,000 clones, with about nine tenths seen just once and around 2.2% held by the top ten. The material sequenced was peripheral blood. The source of this sequence is a woman in her fifties or sixties who had recovered from COVID-19. The V call is TRBV4-3, the J call TRBJ2-3; D is perhaps TRBD1 (5 bases). The CDR3 DNA sequence: TGCGCCAGCAGCGCCCACAGGAGTCACACAGATACGCAGTATTTT. Its translation: CASSAHRSHTDTQYF.